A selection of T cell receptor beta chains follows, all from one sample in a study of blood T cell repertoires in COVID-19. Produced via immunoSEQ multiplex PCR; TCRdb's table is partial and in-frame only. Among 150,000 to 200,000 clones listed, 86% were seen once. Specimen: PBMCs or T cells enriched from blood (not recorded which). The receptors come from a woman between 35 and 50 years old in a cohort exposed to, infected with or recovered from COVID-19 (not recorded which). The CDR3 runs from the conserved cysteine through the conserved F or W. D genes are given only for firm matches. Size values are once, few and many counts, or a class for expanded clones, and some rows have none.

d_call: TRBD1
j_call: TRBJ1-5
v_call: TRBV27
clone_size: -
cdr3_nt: TGTGCCAGCAGTTACAGGGGGATAAATCAGCCCCAGCATTTT
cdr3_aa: CASSYRGINQPQHF

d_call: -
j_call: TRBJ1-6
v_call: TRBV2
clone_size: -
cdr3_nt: TGTGCCAGCAGTGTGATGGCAGTGGGCAATTCACCCCTCCACTTT
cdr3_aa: CASSVMAVGNSPLHF

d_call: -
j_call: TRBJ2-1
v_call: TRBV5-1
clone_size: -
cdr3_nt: TGCGCCAGCAGCCCCACTAGCAATGAGCAGTTCTTC
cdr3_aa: CASSPTSNEQFF

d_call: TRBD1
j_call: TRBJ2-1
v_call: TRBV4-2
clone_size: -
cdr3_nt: TGTGCCAGCAGCAACAGGGGGTCTAGCTCCTACAATGAGCAGTTCTTC
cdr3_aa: CASSNRGSSSYNEQFF

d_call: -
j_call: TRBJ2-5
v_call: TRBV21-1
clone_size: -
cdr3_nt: TGTGCCAGCAGCAAAGAGCCAGGACAGGGATTAGAGACCCAGTACTTC
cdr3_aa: CASSKEPGQGLETQYF

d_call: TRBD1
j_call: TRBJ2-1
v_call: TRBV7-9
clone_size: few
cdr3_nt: TGTGCCAGCATACATGTAGGGGGCGCAGGGCCAAACAATGAGCAGTTCTTC
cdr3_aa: CASIHVGGAGPNNEQFF

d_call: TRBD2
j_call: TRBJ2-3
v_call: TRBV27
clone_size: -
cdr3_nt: TGTGCCAGTACGTTAACCAGGACTAGCGCGGGGGAAGGTACGCAGTATTTT
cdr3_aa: CASTLTRTSAGEGTQYF

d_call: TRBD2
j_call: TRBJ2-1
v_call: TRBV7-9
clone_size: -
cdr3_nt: TGTGCCAGCAGTTCAAGGACTAGCGGGAGGGGGAATGAGCAGTTCTTC
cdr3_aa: CASSSRTSGRGNEQFF

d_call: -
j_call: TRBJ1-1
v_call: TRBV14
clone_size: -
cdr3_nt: TGTGCCAGCAGCCAAACAGGGCTGGCCACTGAAGCTTTCTTT
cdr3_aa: CASSQTGLATEAFF

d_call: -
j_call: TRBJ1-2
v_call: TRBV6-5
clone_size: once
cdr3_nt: TGTGCCAGCACTTACCGCTATAGGGGGATAGACTATGGCTACACCTTC
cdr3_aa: CASTYRYRGIDYGYTF

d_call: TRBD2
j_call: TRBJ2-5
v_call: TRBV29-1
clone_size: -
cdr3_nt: TGCAGCGTTCTCACTCATCGCGGAATGGGACTAGCAGAGGAGACCCAGTACTTC
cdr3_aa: CSVLTHRGMGLAEETQYF

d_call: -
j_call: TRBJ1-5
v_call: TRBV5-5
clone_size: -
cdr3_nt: TGTGCCAGCAGCTTAGAGGGAGGGGTCAATCAGCCCCAGCATTTT
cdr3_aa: CASSLEGGVNQPQHF

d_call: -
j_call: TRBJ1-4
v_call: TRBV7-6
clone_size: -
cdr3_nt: TGTGCCAGCAGCTTAGAGCAGGCAACTAATGAAAAACTGTTTTTT
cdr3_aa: CASSLEQATNEKLFF

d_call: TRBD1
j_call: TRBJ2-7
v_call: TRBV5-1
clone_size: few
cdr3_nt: TGCGCCAGCAGCTTGCGAGGGGGCAACTACGAGCAGTACTTC
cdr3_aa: CASSLRGGNYEQYF

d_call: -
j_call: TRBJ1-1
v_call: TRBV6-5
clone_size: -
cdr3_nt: TGTGCCAGCTTATTTAGTAGAGGAGAAGCTTTCTTT
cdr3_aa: CASLFSRGEAFF

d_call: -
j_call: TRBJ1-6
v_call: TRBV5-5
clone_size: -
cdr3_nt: TGTGCCAGCAGCTTACTCAATTCACCCCTCCACTTT
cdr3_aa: CASSLLNSPLHF

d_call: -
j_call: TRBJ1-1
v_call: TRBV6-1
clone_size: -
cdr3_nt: TGTGCCAGCAGTGAAATTATGAACACTGAAGCTTTCTTT
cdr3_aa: CASSEIMNTEAFF

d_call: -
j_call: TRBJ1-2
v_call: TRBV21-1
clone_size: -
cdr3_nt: TGTGCCAGCAGCAAAGGGGGCCCTTGCTATGGCTACACCTTC
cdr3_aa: CASSKGGPCYGYTF

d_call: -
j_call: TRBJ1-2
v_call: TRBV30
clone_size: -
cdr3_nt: TGTGCCTGGAGGCGCGGAGCCTATGGCTACACCTTC
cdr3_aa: CAWRRGAYGYTF

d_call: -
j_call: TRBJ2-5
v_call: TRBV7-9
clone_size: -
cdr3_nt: TGTGCCAGCAGCTTGCAGATCGGGAGAGAAGAGACCCAGTACTTC
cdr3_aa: CASSLQIGREETQYF

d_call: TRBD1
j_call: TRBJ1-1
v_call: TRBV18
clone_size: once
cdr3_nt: TGTGCCAGCTCCCAGGGGGCTAATTCGGGTAACACTGAAGCTTTCTTT
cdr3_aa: CASSQGANSGNTEAFF

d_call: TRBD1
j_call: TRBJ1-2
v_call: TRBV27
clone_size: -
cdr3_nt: TGTGCCAGCAGTTTATTACAGGGGGCCGGCTACACCTTC
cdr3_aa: CASSLLQGAGYTF

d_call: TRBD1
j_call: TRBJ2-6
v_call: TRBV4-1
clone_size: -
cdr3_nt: TGCGCCAGCAGCCAAGCAGGGGGCGCTGGGGCCAACGTCCTGACTTTC
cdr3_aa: CASSQAGGAGANVLTF

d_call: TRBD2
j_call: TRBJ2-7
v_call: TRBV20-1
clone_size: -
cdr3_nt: TGCAGTGCTAGTCCCACTAGCGGGAGGGGGCCTGACGAGCAGTACTTC
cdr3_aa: CSASPTSGRGPDEQYF

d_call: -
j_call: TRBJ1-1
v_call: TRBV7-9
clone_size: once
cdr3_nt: TGTGCCAGCAGCTTTGGCCCGAACACTGAAGCTTTCTTT
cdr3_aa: CASSFGPNTEAFF

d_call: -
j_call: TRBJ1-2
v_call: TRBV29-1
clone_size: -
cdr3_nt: TGCAGCGCCTTAGACAGCAAAGGGGGCTACACCTTC
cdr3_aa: CSALDSKGGYTF

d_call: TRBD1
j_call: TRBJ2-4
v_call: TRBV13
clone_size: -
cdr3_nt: TGTGCCAGCAGCTTCTCGCGGACAGGCTTAGCCAAAAACATTCAGTACTTC
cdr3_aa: CASSFSRTGLAKNIQYF

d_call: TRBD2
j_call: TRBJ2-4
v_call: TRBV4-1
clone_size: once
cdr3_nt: TGCGCCAGCAGCCAAGTTGAACTAGCGGGACAGACCATTCAGTACTTC
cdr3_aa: CASSQVELAGQTIQYF

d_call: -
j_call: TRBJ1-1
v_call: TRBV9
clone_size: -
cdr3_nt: TGTGCCAGCAGCGCCCGGGGTCCGAACACTGAAGCTTTCTTT
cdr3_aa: CASSARGPNTEAFF

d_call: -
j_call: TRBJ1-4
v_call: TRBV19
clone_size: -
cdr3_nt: TGTGCCAGTCAGGCGCGGGGGCAGGATGAAAAACTGTTTTTT
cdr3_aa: CASQARGQDEKLFF

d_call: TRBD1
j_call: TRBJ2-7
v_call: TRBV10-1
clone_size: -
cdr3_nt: TGCGCCAGCAGTGAGTATGCGGGACAGGCGGACGAGCAGTACTTC
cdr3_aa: CASSEYAGQADEQYF

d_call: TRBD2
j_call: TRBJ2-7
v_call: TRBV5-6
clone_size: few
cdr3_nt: TGTGCCAGCAGCTTGGGCGGGGGACGCTCCTACGAGCAGTACTTC
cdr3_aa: CASSLGGGRSYEQYF

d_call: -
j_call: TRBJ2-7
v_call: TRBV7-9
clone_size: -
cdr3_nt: TGTGCCAGCAGCCCGAGGGACACCGCCTACGAGCAGTACTTC
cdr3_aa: CASSPRDTAYEQYF

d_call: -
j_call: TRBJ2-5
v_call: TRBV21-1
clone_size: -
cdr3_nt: TGTGCCAGCAGCAAAACTAGCGGGAGAGGGGAGACCCAGTACTTC
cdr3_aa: CASSKTSGRGETQYF

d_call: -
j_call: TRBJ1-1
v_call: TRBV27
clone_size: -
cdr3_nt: TGTGCCAGCAGTTTAACAGCCATGAACACTGAAGCTTTCTTT
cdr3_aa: CASSLTAMNTEAFF

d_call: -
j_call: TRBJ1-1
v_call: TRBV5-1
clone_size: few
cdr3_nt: TGCGCCAGCAGCTTGACCGGGAACACTGAAGCTTTCTTT
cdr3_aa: CASSLTGNTEAFF

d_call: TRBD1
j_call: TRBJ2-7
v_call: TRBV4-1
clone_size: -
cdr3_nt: TGCGCCAGCAGCCAAGATCCGACAGGGGCCTCCTACGAGCAGTACTTC
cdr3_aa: CASSQDPTGASYEQYF

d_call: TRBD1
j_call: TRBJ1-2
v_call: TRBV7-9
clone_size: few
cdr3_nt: TGTGCCAGCAGCATCCCCCCGGACAGGGCGGATGTCGGCTACACCTTC
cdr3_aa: CASSIPPDRADVGYTF

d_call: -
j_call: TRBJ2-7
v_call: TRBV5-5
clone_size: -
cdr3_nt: TGTGCCAGCAGCTTTACCGGTCTCGGGGAGCAGTACTTC
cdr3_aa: CASSFTGLGEQYF

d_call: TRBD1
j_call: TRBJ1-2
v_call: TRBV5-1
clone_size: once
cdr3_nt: TGCGCCAGCAGCTTCCCAGGGACAGGAGCTGGGGGCTACACCTTC
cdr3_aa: CASSFPGTGAGGYTF

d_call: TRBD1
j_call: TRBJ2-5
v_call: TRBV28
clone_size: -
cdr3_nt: TGTGCCAGCAGATTTAAGGGGGCTGGCCCACGTACCCAGTACTTC
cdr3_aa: CASRFKGAGPRTQYF

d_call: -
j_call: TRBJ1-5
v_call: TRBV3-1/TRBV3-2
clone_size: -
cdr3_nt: TGTGCCAGCAGCCAAGGTGCGGGGAGGGCCCAGCATTTT
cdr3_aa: CASSQGAGRAQHF

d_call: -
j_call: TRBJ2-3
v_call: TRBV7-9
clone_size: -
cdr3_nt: TGTGCCAGCAGCTTAGCCGCGGGCAGGGGAGATACGCAGTATTTT
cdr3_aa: CASSLAAGRGDTQYF

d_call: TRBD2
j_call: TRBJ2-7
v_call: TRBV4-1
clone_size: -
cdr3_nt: TGCGCCAGCAGCCAACTAGCGGGAGGAGTCGAGCAGTACTTC
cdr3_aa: CASSQLAGGVEQYF

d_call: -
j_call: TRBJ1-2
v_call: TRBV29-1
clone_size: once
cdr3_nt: TGCAGCGTTGTAGAGGGTAACGGGGGCTACACCTTC
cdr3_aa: CSVVEGNGGYTF

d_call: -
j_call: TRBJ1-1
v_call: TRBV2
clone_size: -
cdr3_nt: TGTGCCAGCAGTGGGGGAGGACTCCCGGGCCGGGGGGCTTTCTTT
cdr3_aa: CASSGGGLPGRGAFF

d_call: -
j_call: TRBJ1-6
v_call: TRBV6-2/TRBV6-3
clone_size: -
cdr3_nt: TGTGCCAGCAGTTACTCCGCAGGGCTGTCACCCCTCCACTTT
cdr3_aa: CASSYSAGLSPLHF

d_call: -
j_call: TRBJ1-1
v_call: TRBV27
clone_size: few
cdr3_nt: TGTGCCAGCAGTTTAGGGGGGGGCCCGAACACTGAAGCTTTCTTT
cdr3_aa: CASSLGGGPNTEAFF

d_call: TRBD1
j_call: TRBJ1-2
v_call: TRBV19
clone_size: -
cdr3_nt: TGTGCCAGTAGTGTGACAGGGGGCCGGGGCTACACCTTC
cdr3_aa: CASSVTGGRGYTF

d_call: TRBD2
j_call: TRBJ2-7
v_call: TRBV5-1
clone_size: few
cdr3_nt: TGCGCCAGCAGCTTTAGCGGGTCCTACGAGCAGTACTTC
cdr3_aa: CASSFSGSYEQYF

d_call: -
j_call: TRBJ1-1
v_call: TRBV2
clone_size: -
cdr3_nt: TGTGCCGCCGAATACAGCCGTATCCCTGAAGCTTTCTTT
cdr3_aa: CAAEYSRIPEAFF